These 2 T cell receptor beta chains were sequenced from one sample in a study of blood T cells in healthy people across ages. A second PCR, run for about 7 to 12 cycles, used a sample-barcoded 5' primer plus a J-beta primer mix. TCRdb used MiXCR to reprocess the 5' RACE reads, holding one entry per CDR3 protein. The table has about 800,000 distinct CDR3 sequences, just under 25% seen once. Another study also made use of these data, one on T cells of mothers and their children.

Source material: blood. These receptors all come from a boy younger than 18 in good health.

Only a few counts were recorded for this clonotype. Since the CDR3 does not end with the conserved phenylalanine or tryptophan, this likely comes from a read error. The DNA for the CDR3 is TGCAGCGTTGTACCCCAACCGGGTTACGAGCAGTACTCC. Translation: CSVVPQPGYEQYS. V gene TRBV29-1 combines with J gene TRBJ2-7, with D hard to call. The CDR3 has 13 residues. Germline-derived CDR1 and CDR2 are SQVTM and ANQGSEA. V gave up 4 bases and J gave up 4 bases, with 14 bases separating them.

This clonotype has more than one count but fewer than ten. The J gene is TRBJ2-7, the V gene TRBV2, with D unclear. The germline gives CDR1 SNHLY, CDR2 FYNNEI. The CDR3 has 12 amino acids. V gave up 8 bases and J gave up 1 base, with 9 bases separating them. CDR3 sequence (DNA): TGTGCCAGCCATTGGGGATCCTACGAGCAGTACTTC. It codes for CASHWGSYEQYF.